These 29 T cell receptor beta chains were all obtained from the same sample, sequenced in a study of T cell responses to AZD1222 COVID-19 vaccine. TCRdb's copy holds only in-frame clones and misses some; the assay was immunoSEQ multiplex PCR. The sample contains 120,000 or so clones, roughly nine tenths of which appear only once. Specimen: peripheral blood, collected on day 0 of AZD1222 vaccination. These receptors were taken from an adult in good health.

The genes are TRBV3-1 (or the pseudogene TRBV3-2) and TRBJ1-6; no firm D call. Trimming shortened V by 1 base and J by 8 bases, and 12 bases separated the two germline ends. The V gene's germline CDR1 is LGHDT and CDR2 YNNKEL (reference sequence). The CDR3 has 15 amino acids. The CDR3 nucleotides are TGTGCCAGCAGCCAAGGTTGCACGGAAGATTCACCCCTCCACTTT. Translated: CASSQGCTEDSPLHF.

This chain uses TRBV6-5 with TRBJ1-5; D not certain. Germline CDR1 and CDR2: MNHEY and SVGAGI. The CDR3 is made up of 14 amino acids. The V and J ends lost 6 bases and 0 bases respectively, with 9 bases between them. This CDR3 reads CASRRTYSNQPQHF. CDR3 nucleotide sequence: TGTGCCAGCAGAAGGACCTATAGCAATCAGCCCCAGCATTTT.

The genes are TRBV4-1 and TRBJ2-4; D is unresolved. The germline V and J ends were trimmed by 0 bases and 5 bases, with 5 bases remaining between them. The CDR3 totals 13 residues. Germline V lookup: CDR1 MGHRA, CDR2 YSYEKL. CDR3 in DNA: TGCGCCAGCAGCCAAGATAGGGAAAACATTCAGTACTTC. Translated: CASSQDRENIQYF.

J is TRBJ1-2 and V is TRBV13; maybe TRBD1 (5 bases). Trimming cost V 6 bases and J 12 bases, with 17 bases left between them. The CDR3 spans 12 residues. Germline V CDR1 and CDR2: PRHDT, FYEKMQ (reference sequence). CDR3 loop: CASRVTAEEHTF. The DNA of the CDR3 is TGTGCCAGCAGAGTGACAGCCGAGGAACACACCTTC.

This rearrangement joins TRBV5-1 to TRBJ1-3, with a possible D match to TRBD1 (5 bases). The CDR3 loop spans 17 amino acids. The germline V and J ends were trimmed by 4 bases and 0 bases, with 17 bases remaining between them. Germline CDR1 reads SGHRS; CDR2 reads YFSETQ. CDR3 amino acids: CASSPAGDTSSGNTIYF. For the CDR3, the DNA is TGCGCCAGCAGCCCTGCGGGGGATACGAGCTCTGGAAACACCATATATTTT.

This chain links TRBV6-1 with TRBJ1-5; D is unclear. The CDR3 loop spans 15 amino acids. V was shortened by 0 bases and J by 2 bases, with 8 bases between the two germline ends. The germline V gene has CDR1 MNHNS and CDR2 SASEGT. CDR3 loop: CASSEAGWGNQPQHF. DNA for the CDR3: TGTGCCAGCAGTGAAGCAGGGTGGGGCAATCAGCCCCAGCATTTT.

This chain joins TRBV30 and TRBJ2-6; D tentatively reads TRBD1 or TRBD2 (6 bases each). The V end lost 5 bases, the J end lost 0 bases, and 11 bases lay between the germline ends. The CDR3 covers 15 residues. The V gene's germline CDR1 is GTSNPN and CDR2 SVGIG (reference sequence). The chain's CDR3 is CAWGGQGSGANVLTF. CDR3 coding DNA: TGTGCCTGGGGGGGGCAGGGCTCTGGGGCCAACGTCCTGACTTTC.

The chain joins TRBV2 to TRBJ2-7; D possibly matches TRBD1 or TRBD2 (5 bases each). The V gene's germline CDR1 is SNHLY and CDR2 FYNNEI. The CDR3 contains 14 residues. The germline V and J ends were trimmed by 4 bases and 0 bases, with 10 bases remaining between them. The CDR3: CASSGGGSSYEQYF. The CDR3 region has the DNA TGTGCCAGCAGTGGGGGCGGGTCCTCCTACGAGCAGTACTTC.

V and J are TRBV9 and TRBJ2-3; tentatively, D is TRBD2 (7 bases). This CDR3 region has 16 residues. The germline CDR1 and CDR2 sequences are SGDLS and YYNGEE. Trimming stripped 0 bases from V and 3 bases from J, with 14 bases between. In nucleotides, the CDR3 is TGTGCCAGCAGCGTAGTCGGGGGGCAGAGGACAGATACGCAGTATTTT. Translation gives CASSVVGGQRTDTQYF.

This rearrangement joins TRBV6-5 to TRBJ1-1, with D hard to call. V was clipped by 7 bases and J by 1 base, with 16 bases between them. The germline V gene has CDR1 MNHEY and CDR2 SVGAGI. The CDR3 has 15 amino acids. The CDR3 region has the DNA TGTGCCAGCACCACCTATTACGAGGGGAACACTGAAGCTTTCTTT. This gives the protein CASTTYYEGNTEAFF.

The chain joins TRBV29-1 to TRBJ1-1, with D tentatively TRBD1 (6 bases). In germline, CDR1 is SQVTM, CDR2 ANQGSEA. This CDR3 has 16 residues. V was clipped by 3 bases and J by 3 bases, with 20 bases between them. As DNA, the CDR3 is TGCAGCGTTGAGGGCAGGGGTAGTCAGTTGGACACTGAAGCTTTCTTT. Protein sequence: CSVEGRGSQLDTEAFF.

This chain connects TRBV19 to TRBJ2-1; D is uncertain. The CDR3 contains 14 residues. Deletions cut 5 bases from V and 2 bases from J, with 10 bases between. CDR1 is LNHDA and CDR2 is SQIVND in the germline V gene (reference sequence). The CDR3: CASSPVLAYNEQFF. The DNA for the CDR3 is TGTGCCAGTAGTCCAGTGCTTGCCTACAATGAGCAGTTCTTC.

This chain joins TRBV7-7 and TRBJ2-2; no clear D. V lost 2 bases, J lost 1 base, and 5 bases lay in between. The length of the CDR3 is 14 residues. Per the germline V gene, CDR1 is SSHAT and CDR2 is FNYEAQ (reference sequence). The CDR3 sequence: CASSLHVNTGELFF. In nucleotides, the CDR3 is TGTGCCAGCAGCTTACACGTGAACACCGGGGAGCTGTTTTTT.

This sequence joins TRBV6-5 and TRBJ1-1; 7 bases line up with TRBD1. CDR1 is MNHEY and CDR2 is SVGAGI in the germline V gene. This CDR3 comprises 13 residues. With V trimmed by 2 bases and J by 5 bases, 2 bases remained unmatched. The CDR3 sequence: CASSYQGGTEAFF. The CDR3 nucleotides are TGTGCCAGCAGTTACCAGGGGGGAACTGAAGCTTTCTTT.

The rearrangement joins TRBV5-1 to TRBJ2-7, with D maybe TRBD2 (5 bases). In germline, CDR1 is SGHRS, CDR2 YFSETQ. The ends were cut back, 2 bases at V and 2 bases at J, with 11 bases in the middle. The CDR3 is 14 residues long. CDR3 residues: CASSFGGFTYEQYF. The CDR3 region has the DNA TGCGCCAGCAGCTTTGGCGGGTTCACCTACGAGCAGTACTTC. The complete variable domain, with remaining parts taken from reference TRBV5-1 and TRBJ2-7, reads KAGVTQTPRYLIKTRGQQVTLSCSPISGHRSVSWYQQTPGQGLQFLFEYFSETQRNKGNFPGRFSGRQFSNSRSEMNVSTLELGDSALYLCASSFGGFTYEQYFGPGTRLTVT.

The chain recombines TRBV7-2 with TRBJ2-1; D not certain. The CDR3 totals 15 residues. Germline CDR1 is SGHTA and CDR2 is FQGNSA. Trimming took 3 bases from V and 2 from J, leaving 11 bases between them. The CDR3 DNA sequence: TGTGCCAGCAGCTTGGTACTCCTTACCTACAATGAGCAGTTCTTC. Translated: CASSLVLLTYNEQFF.

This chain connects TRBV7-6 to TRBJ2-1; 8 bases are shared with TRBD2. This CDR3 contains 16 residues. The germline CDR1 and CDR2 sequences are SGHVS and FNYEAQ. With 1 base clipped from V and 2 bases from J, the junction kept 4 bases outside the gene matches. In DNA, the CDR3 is TGTGCCAGCAGCTTAGAAGCGGGAGAGGCCTACAATGAGCAGTTCTTC. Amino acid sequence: CASSLEAGEAYNEQFF.

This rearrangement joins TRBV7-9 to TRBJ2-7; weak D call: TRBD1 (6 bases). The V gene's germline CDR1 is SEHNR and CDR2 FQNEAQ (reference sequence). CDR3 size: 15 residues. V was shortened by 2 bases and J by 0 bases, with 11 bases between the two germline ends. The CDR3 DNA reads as TGTGCCAGCAGCTTATCGGGACACCTCTCCTACGAGCAGTACTTC. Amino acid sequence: CASSLSGHLSYEQYF.

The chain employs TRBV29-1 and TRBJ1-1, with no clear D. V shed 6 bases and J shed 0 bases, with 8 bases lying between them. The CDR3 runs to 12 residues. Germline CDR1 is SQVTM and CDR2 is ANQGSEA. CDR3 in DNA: TGCAGCGTCTCGGACCTGAACACTGAAGCTTTCTTT. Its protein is CSVSDLNTEAFF.

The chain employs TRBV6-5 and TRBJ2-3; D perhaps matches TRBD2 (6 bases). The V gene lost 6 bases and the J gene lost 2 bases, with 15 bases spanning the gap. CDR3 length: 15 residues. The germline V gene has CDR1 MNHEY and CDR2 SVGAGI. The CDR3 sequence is CASSDGTSNTDTQYF. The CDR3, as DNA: TGTGCCAGCAGCGACGGGACTTCCAACACAGATACGCAGTATTTT.

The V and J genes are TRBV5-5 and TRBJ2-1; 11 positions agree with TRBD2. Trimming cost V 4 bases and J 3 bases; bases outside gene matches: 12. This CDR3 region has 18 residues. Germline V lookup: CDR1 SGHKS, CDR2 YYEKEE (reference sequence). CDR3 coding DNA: TGTGCCAGCAGCGGCCACGCACCACTAGCGGGAGACTACAATGAGCAGTTCTTC. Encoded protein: CASSGHAPLAGDYNEQFF.

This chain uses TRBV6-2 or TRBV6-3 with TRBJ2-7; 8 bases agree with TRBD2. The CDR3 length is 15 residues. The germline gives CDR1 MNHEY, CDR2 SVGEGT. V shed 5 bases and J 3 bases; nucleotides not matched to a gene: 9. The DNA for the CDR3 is TGTGCCAGCAGTCAACCGCGGGCGGGGGGCTACGAGCAGTACTTC. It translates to CASSQPRAGGYEQYF.

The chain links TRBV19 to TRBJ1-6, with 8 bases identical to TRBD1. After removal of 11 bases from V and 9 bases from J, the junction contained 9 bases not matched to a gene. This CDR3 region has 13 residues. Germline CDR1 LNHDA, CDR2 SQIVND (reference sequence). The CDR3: CAASGTGGSPLHF. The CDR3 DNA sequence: TGTGCCGCATCCGGGACAGGCGGTTCACCCCTCCACTTT.

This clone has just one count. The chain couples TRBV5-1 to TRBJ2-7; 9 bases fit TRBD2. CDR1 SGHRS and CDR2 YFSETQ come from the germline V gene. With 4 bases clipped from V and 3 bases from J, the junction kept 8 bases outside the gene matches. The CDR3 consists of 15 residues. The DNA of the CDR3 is TGCGCCAGCAGCCGGCTTAGCGGGAGCATCTACGAGCAGTACTTC. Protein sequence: CASSRLSGSIYEQYF.

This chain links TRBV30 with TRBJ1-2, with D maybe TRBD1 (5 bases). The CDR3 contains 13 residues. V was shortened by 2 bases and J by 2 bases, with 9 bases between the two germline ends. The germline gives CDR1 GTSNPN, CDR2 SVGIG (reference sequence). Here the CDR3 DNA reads TGTGCCTGGAGTCCCCGACAGAACTATGGCTACACCTTC. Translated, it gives CAWSPRQNYGYTF.

The CDR3 loop is CSAWTVYEQYF. In DNA form, the CDR3 reads TGCAGTGCTTGGACAGTCTACGAGCAGTACTTC. The chain has TRBV20-1 and TRBJ2-7, with a tentative D call TRBD1 (6 bases). The germline CDR1 and CDR2 sequences are DFQATT and SNEGSKA (reference sequence). The CDR3 loop spans 11 amino acids. The V end lost 5 bases, the J end lost 3 bases, and 8 bases lay between the germline ends.

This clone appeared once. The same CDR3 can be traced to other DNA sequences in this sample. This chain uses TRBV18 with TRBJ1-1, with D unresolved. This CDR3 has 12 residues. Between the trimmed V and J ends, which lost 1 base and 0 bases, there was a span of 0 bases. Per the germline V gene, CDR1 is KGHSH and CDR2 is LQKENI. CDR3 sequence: CASSPLNTEAFF. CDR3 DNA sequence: TGTGCCAGCTCACCACTGAACACTGAAGCTTTCTTT.

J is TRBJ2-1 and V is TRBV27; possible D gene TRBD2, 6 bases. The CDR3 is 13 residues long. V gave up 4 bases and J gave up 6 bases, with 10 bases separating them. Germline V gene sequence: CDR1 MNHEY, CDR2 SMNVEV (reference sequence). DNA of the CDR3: TGTGCCAGCAGTTGGGGCGGGATCAATGAGCAGTTCTTC. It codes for CASSWGGINEQFF.

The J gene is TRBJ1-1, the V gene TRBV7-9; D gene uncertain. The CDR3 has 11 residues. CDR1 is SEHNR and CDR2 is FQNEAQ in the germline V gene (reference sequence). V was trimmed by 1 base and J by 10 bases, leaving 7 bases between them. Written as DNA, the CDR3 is TGTGCCAGCAGCTTAGGCGCTCTAGCTTTCTTT. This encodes CASSLGALAFF.